Below are 32 T cell receptor beta chains sequenced from a single sample in a study of a mutant IDH1 vaccine in newly diagnosed glioma. These receptors' antigens are unknown. Stated time point: week 35, safety follow-up. In every dose of vaccine, 300 ug of mutant IDH1 20-mer peptide was given alongside topical imiquimod. Sequencing used immunoSEQ multiplex PCR; TCRdb keeps in-frame clones, though not all of them. Seen here are about 48,000 clones, roughly 84% observed once, and the top ten hold over 6.5%. The source material was PBMCs, sampled from a glioma patient whose treatment included an IDH1 peptide vaccine. The receptors shown here come from a man in his forties or fifties with glioma.

This clone was seen a few times. The V gene is TRBV2, the J gene TRBJ2-4, with a tentative D call TRBD1 (6 bases). The CDR3 is made up of 15 amino acids. V was clipped by 8 bases and J by 2 bases, with 16 bases between them. Germline V gene data show CDR1 as SNHLY and CDR2 as FYNNEI. The CDR3 DNA sequence: TGTGCCAGCTCAAAACAGGGTAGCTCCAAAAACATTCAGTACTTC. Translated: CASSKQGSSKNIQYF.

The chain joins TRBV7-2 to TRBJ2-2; TRBD2 might be the D (6 bases). Per germline, CDR1 SGHTA and CDR2 FQGNSA. This CDR3 is 17 amino acids long. Trimming took off 1 base at V and 4 bases at J, with 16 bases between the two ends. CDR3 DNA: TGTGCCAGCAGCTTAGTAAGGCCGGGACTGCCCACCGGGGAGCTGTTTTTT. It specifies CASSLVRPGLPTGELFF.

The V gene is TRBV5-5, the J gene TRBJ1-5, with a tentative D call TRBD1 (6 bases). V was shortened by 4 bases and J by 9 bases, with 20 bases between the two germline ends. The CDR3 is 15 amino acids. CDR1 and CDR2 (germline): SGHKS, YYEKEE (reference sequence). The CDR3 is CASSPEGGLAGPQHF. The CDR3 region has the DNA TGTGCCAGCAGCCCGGAGGGGGGCCTAGCGGGGCCCCAGCATTTT.

The J gene is TRBJ2-1, the V gene TRBV10-2, with TRBD2 identical over 12 bases. This CDR3 comprises 14 residues. Germline CDR1 is WSHSY and CDR2 is SAAADI. The V and J ends lost 10 bases and 10 bases, in that order; junction bases with no gene match: 11. This CDR3 is CATLLAGGPREQFF. CDR3 sequence (DNA): TGCGCCACCTTGCTAGCGGGGGGGCCCCGGGAGCAGTTCTTC.

The V and J genes are TRBV6-5 and TRBJ2-7; 10 bases are shared with TRBD1. This CDR3 spans 16 amino acids. J lost 1 base, V lost 0 bases, and 3 bases had no gene match. Germline CDR1 is MNHEY and CDR2 is SVGAGI. CDR3 sequence reads: CASSYSRDRGSYEQYF. The DNA of the CDR3 is TGTGCCAGCAGTTACTCCCGGGACAGGGGATCCTACGAGCAGTACTTC.

The genes are TRBV6-5 and TRBJ1-1; 10 nucleotides agree with TRBD1. V shed 6 bases and J 10 bases; nucleotides not matched to a gene: 5. CDR1 and CDR2 (germline): MNHEY, SVGAGI. The CDR3 loop spans 12 amino acids. CDR3 nucleotides: TGTGCCAGCAGAGACAGGGGGCGCGTAGCTTTCTTT. This encodes CASRDRGRVAFF.

The chain has TRBV18 and TRBJ2-3; TRBD2 is a possible D gene (5 bases). The length of the CDR3 is 13 residues. Per the germline V gene, CDR1 is KGHSH and CDR2 is LQKENI. V lost 6 bases and J 1 base, leaving 8 bases between the germline ends. The CDR3 coding sequence is TGTGCCAGCTCGGCCGGGGGCACAGATACGCAGTATTTT. Protein: CASSAGGTDTQYF.

This rearrangement joins TRBV5-1 to TRBJ2-1; TRBD2 is a possible D gene (6 bases). Between the trimmed V and J ends, which lost 4 bases and 0 bases, there was a span of 11 bases. The CDR3 has 15 residues. Germline-derived CDR1 and CDR2 are SGHRS and YFSETQ. The CDR3 coding sequence is TGCGCCAGCAGCGCGTCGACTAGCTCCTACAATGAGCAGTTCTTC. It specifies CASSASTSSYNEQFF.

Here the CDR3 DNA reads TGCAGCGTTGTTAGGATACCTGGTGATACGCAGTATTTT. It yields the protein CSVVRIPGDTQYF. The rearrangement joins TRBV29-1 to TRBJ2-3, with D unresolved. Between the trimmed V and J ends, which lost 4 bases and 6 bases, there was a span of 14 bases. The CDR3 contains 13 residues. The germline V gene encodes CDR1 SQVTM and CDR2 ANQGSEA.

This clone was counted only a few times. This sequence joins TRBV12-2 and TRBJ2-7. TRBV12-2 is described as a pseudogene. There are 15 residues in the CDR3. CDR3 sequence (DNA): TGTGCAAGTCGCTTAGTTCGACAGGCGGGAAACGAGCAGTACTTC. This codes for CASRLVRQAGNEQYF.

The rearrangement uses TRBV18 and TRBJ2-1; 7 bases are shared with TRBD1. The CDR3 totals 16 residues. Germline V gene data show CDR1 as KGHSH and CDR2 as LQKENI. Trimming at V came to 3 bases and at J to 4 bases, leaving 9 bases not matched to a gene. The DNA of the CDR3 is TGTGCCAGCTCACCCCAGGGACAGATGCTGTACAATGAGCAGTTCTTC. Protein sequence: CASSPQGQMLYNEQFF.

J is TRBJ1-1 and V is TRBV5-1; D unresolved. The CDR3 length is 12 residues. V dropped 4 bases and J dropped 8 bases, with 12 bases sitting between them. Germline CDR1 reads SGHRS; CDR2 reads YFSETQ. This CDR3 reads CASSVTKDEAFF. In DNA, the CDR3 is TGCGCCAGCAGCGTAACCAAAGACGAAGCTTTCTTT.

This rearrangement joins TRBV2 to TRBJ1-5, with 9 bases identical to TRBD1. V lost 6 bases and J lost 7; bases outside the gene matches: 7. CDR3 size: 14 residues. Germline V gene data show CDR1 as SNHLY and CDR2 as FYNNEI. The CDR3 is CASRSTGGRQPQHF. In nucleotides, the CDR3 is TGTGCCAGCAGGAGTACAGGGGGCCGGCAGCCCCAGCATTTT.

The CDR3 reads CASNPFLGGLLGKNIQYF. The CDR3 DNA reads TGTGCCAGCAATCCCTTTCTCGGAGGTCTCCTTGGCAAAAACATTCAGTACTTC. The V gene is TRBV2, the J gene TRBJ2-4; perhaps TRBD2 as D (5 bases). With 7 bases removed from V and 3 bases from J, the gap between germline ends came to 25 bases. The CDR3 runs to 18 residues. Germline lookup yields CDR1 SNHLY and CDR2 FYNNEI.

This chain connects TRBV6-5 to TRBJ2-3; D is unresolved. Germline CDR1 is MNHEY and CDR2 is SVGAGI. The V end was cut by 6 bases, the J end by 0 bases, with 7 bases between. The CDR3 contains 13 residues. CDR3 nucleotides: TGTGCCAGCAGGGGGTCTAGCACAGATACGCAGTATTTT. Translation: CASRGSSTDTQYF.

The gene calls are TRBV6-5 and TRBJ1-6; D uncertain. Germline-derived CDR1 and CDR2 are MNHEY and SVGAGI. This CDR3 comprises 16 residues. Trimming shortened V by 0 bases and J by 0 bases, and 6 bases separated the two germline ends. This chain's CDR3 is CASSYSGSSYNSPLHF. The CDR3 DNA sequence: TGTGCCAGCAGTTACTCGGGTAGCTCCTATAATTCACCCCTCCACTTT.

The V gene is TRBV7-8, the J gene TRBJ1-2; D unclear. Germline V gives CDR1 SGHVS, CDR2 FQNEAQ. The CDR3 length is 12 residues. V was shortened by 0 bases and J by 8 bases, with 7 bases between the two germline ends. CDR3 loop: CASSLAVGGYTF. The DNA for the CDR3 is TGTGCCAGCAGCTTAGCAGTGGGCGGCTACACCTTC.

The chain carries TRBV2 and TRBJ2-7; TRBD1 agrees at 7 bases. CDR1 is SNHLY, CDR2 FYNNEI, per germline. V trimming: 8 bases; J trimming: 3 bases; junction bases outside the gene matches: 16. CDR3 length: 16 residues. The CDR3 is CASGARQGGLGYEQYF. In DNA, the CDR3 is TGTGCCAGCGGGGCCAGACAGGGCGGATTAGGCTACGAGCAGTACTTC.

The chain carries TRBV5-8 and TRBJ1-2, with D possibly being TRBD1 (5 bases). The CDR3 consists of 15 residues. Trimming took off 1 base at V and 7 bases at J, with 17 bases between the two ends. Per germline, CDR1 SGHTS and CDR2 YDEGEE. CDR3 DNA sequence: TGTGCCAGCAGCTTGCTTCTAGGGGCCGGAGGTGGCTACACCTTC. This gives the protein CASSLLLGAGGGYTF.

V and J are TRBV7-6 and TRBJ2-7; 9 bases align to TRBD2. The ends lost 4 bases at V and 4 bases at J; junction bases unmatched: 8. Germline V lookup: CDR1 SGHVS, CDR2 FNYEAQ. The CDR3 is made up of 15 amino acids. The CDR3 DNA sequence: TGTGCCAGCAGCTCCAAACTAGCGGGCACGTACGAGCAGTACTTC. Its translation: CASSSKLAGTYEQYF.

The chain recombines TRBV2 with TRBJ1-1; 7 positions match TRBD1. With V trimmed by 4 bases and J by 4 bases, 12 bases remained unmatched. Germline assignment: CDR1 SNHLY and CDR2 FYNNEI. The CDR3 is made up of 16 amino acids. CDR3 sequence: CASSGPGPRGGTEAFF. DNA for the CDR3: TGTGCCAGCAGTGGTCCGGGCCCCAGGGGGGGCACTGAAGCTTTCTTT.

The V and J genes are TRBV10-1 and TRBJ2-1, with D perhaps TRBD2 (5 bases). Germline V gives CDR1 WNHNN, CDR2 SYGVQD (reference sequence). This CDR3 is built from 12 residues. V was trimmed by 7 bases and J by 9 bases, leaving 13 bases between them. CDR3 bases: TGCGCCAGCAAATCCACAAGCGGTGAGCAGTTCTTC. The encoded protein is CASKSTSGEQFF.

The chain joins TRBV29-1 to TRBJ2-2; D possibly corresponds to TRBD2 (6 bases). Trimming took 2 bases from V and 1 from J, leaving 11 bases between them. The CDR3 covers 15 residues. The V gene's germline CDR1 is SQVTM and CDR2 ANQGSEA. The chain's CDR3 is CSVERGRGNTGELFF. The CDR3 DNA follows: TGCAGCGTTGAACGAGGGCGGGGGAACACCGGGGAGCTGTTTTTT.

This clone was recorded a few times. The V gene is TRBV5-4, the J gene TRBJ1-2, with 7 bases identical to TRBD1. The ends lost 3 bases at V and 1 base at J; junction bases unmatched: 3. This CDR3 contains 14 residues. CDR1 and CDR2 from the germline V gene are SGHNT and YYREEE (reference sequence). The CDR3 reads CASSYRGVNYGYTF. The CDR3 coding sequence is TGTGCCAGCAGCTACAGGGGCGTTAACTATGGCTACACCTTC.

The chain has TRBV15 and TRBJ1-2; D is unclear. V gave up 4 bases and J gave up 4 bases, with 4 bases separating them. Germline CDR1 and CDR2: LNHNV and YYDKDF (reference sequence). This CDR3 is built from 11 residues. The CDR3 DNA reads TGTGCCACCAGCAAAGGCTATGGCTACACCTTC. It yields the protein CATSKGYGYTF. The full variable domain, completed using reference TRBV15 and TRBJ1-2, is DAMVIQNPRYQVTQFGKPVTLSCSQTLNHNVMYWYQQKSSQAPKLLFHYYDKDFNNEADTPDNFQSRRPNTSFCFLDIRSPGLGDTAMYLCATSKGYGYTFGSGTRLTVV.

This clone was observed a handful of times. V and J are TRBV21-1 and TRBJ1-1. TRBV21-1 is a known pseudogene. This CDR3 is 15 amino acids long. CDR3 region: CASSKICGSRTEAFF. The CDR3 DNA is TGTGCCAGCAGCAAAATATGTGGTTCACGCACTGAAGCTTTCTTT.

The chain couples TRBV5-1 to TRBJ2-3; D is uncertain. This CDR3 is 14 amino acids long. Trimming took off 7 bases at V and 0 bases at J, with 12 bases between the two ends. The germline CDR1 and CDR2 sequences are SGHRS and YFSETQ. In DNA form, the CDR3 reads TGCGCCAGCCTTAACAACCCTAGCACAGATACGCAGTATTTT. Amino acids: CASLNNPSTDTQYF.

This clone showed up just once. V usage is TRBV5-4 and J usage is TRBJ2-7, with 7 positions matching TRBD1. Per germline, CDR1 SGHNT and CDR2 YYREEE (reference sequence). The CDR3 consists of 12 residues. Unmatched junction bases numbered 4, after V lost 3 bases and J lost 7 bases. CDR3 bases: TGTGCCAGCAGCTCTACAGGGGTTGAGCAGTACTTC. This encodes CASSSTGVEQYF.

The CDR3 region is CASSPGLAGGPGNEQFF. The CDR3 nucleotides are TGTGCCAGCAGCCCGGGACTAGCGGGGGGGCCTGGGAATGAGCAGTTCTTC. The J gene is TRBJ2-1, the V gene TRBV7-9; 16 bases align to TRBD2. Trimming took 5 bases from V and 7 from J; bases not matched to a gene: 8. The CDR3 has 17 amino acids. Germline CDR1 reads SEHNR; CDR2 reads FQNEAQ (reference sequence).

The chain employs TRBV6-5 and TRBJ1-3, with a possible D match to TRBD1 (6 bases). With 3 bases removed from V and 0 bases from J, the gap between germline ends came to 12 bases. The CDR3 has 16 amino acids. Germline CDR1 and CDR2: MNHEY and SVGAGI. CDR3 in DNA: TGTGCCAGCAGTTATACAGGGCTCAGCTCTGGAAACACCATATATTTT. Translating gives CASSYTGLSSGNTIYF.

The chain recombines TRBV5-5 with TRBJ2-2; tentatively, D is TRBD1 or TRBD2 (5 bases each). Trimming stripped 2 bases from V and 2 bases from J, with 10 bases between. The CDR3 loop spans 15 amino acids. From germline, CDR1 is SGHKS and CDR2 YYEKEE (reference sequence). CDR3 nucleotides: TGTGCCAGCAGCTTAGGGACGGGAAACACCGGGGAGCTGTTTTTT. Protein product: CASSLGTGNTGELFF.

This sequence joins TRBV4-2 and TRBJ2-5, with TRBD2 identical over 9 bases. V gave up 0 bases and J gave up 5 bases; unmatched junction bases: 7. This CDR3 is 16 amino acids long. Looked up from germline, CDR1 is LGHNA and CDR2 is YNFKEQ. CDR3 in DNA: TGTGCCAGCAGCCAAGATGCGGGGGGGCCACGGGAGACCCAGTACTTC. Translating gives CASSQDAGGPRETQYF.